This entry describes one T cell receptor beta chain. Sequencing was performed with immunoSEQ multiplex PCR; in TCRdb, only in-frame clones are kept and a portion is missing. The table has about 140,000 clones, 90% seen once. This sample was included in a study of blood T cell repertoires in COVID-19. Study-level background: The study drew acute and convalescent COVID-19 samples from the United States, Italy and Spain. In each case, the material was cDNA or gDNA derived from T cells, B-cell-depleted T cells, or PBMCs.

J was trimmed by 1 base and V by 6 bases; bases with no gene match: 11. The CDR3 contains 17 residues. Germline loops: CDR1 MGHRA, CDR2 YSYEKL. The TCR originated in a woman older than 75 with acute or convalescent COVID-19. Sequencing was performed on peripheral blood. The chain links TRBV4-1 to TRBJ1-1, with 10 bases aligning to TRBD1. The chain's CDR3 is CASRAGTGESKNTEAFF. The CDR3 DNA is TGCGCCAGCAGGGCCGGGACAGGGGAGAGTAAGAACACTGAAGCTTTCTTT.